The 28 T cell receptor beta chains below all came from one sample that was sequenced in a study of tumor and adjacent non-tumor tissue in lung cancer. No cell sorting was done before RNA was extracted from the tissue. This non-tumor lung sample came from over 3 cm beyond the tumor edge. The library came from three nested PCR rounds adapted from ARM-PCR protocols. TCRdb passed the multiplex PCR reads through MiXCR, listing each CDR3 protein once. The sample yields tens of thousands of distinct CDR3 sequences, less than 85% seen once. Sequenced material: distant non-tumor lung tissue. Receptors were obtained from a man aged 65 to 79 with non-small cell lung cancer.

In its sample, this clonotype was seen once. Here the CDR3 omits its conserved ending phenylalanine or tryptophan, so a read error is the likely source. This sequence joins TRBV10-2 and TRBJ1-1; D call uncertain. The CDR3 runs 13 residues. Germline CDR1 and CDR2: WSHSY and SAAADI. The CDR3 DNA is TGCGACAGCCAATCCTCCATGAACACTGAAGCTTTCATT. It codes for CDSQSSMNTEAFI.

For this clonotype: A much larger clone sits a single nucleotide away, making a read error possible. V usage is TRBV5-5 and J usage is TRBJ2-5; D might be TRBD2 (7 bases). The germline CDR1 and CDR2 sequences are SGHKS and YYEKEE (reference sequence). This CDR3 is built from 14 residues. V lost 4 bases and J 8 bases, leaving 18 bases between the germline ends. CDR3 bases: TGTGCCAGCAGCCCCCGGCGGGGGCTCGACACCCAGTACTTC. This gives the protein CASSPRRGLDTQYF.

This clonotype appeared once. Without the conserved terminal phenylalanine or tryptophan, this CDR3 likely stems from a read error. The V and J genes are TRBV6-2 or TRBV6-3 and TRBJ2-1, with 7 bases fitting TRBD2. The V gene end was trimmed by 3 bases and the J gene end by 4 bases; junction bases not matched to a gene: 18. The CDR3 is 19 amino acids. In germline, CDR1 is MNHEY, CDR2 SVGEGT. CDR3 region: CASSYGTGGSGRGYNEQFL. The CDR3 nucleotides are TGTGCCAGCAGTTATGGGACTGGCGGGAGTGGACGTGGGTACAATGAGCAGTTCTTA.

As concerns this clonotype: The conserved closing phenylalanine or tryptophan is absent in this CDR3, likely reflecting a read error. The limits of the CDR3 on the DNA are not certain, so only TCRdb's listed CDR3 is given. The chain employs TRBV12-3 or TRBV12-4 and TRBJ1-2; the table names TRBD1, a call not compared with the DNA. Ends included, the CDR3 has 11 residues. This CDR3 reads CASTLGDGYSY.

The rearrangement joins TRBV4-3 to TRBJ2-1; TRBD1 is a possible D gene (5 bases). V was cut by 3 bases and J by 7 bases, with 19 bases left in between. The CDR3 extends over 16 amino acids. Germline lookup yields CDR1 LGHNA and CDR2 YSLEER. DNA for the CDR3: TGCGCCAGCAGCCACAGTGGGGCAAGGTGGTCAAATGAGCAGTTCTTC. This codes for CASSHSGARWSNEQFF.

This clonotype was picked up one time. Given the absence of the conserved phenylalanine or tryptophan at the CDR3 end, a read error is likely. The chain uses TRBV6-5 and TRBJ2-1, with 12 bases fitting TRBD2. This CDR3 is 15 amino acids long. The junction had 6 bases not matched to a gene; V was cut back by 5 bases and J by 7 bases. Germline V lookup: CDR1 MNHEY, CDR2 SVGAGI. The DNA for the CDR3 is TGTGCCAGCAGTCTAGCGGGGGGGTCTATGAATGAGCAGTTCATC. Its translation: CASSLAGGSMNEQFI.

This clonotype occurred many times. Sequence at one end of the junction differs from germline and may be a read error. This sequence joins TRBV5-4 and TRBJ2-2; D gene unclear. This CDR3 contains 12 residues. Germline CDR1 SGHNT, CDR2 YYREEE (reference sequence). The CDR3 loop reads CDSSSDTGELFF. The CDR3 bases are TGTGACAGCAGCTCAGACACAGGGGAGCTGTTTTTT.

About this clonotype itself: One end of the junction fails to match germline, which may point to a read error. The chain combines TRBV29-1 with TRBJ2-1, with D perhaps matching TRBD2 (5 bases). Germline CDR1 SQVTM, CDR2 ANQGSEA. The CDR3 extends over 13 amino acids. Here the CDR3 reads CSVEDWVGGNQFF. The CDR3 region has the DNA TGTAGCGTTGAAGATTGGGTAGGAGGTAATCAGTTCTTC.

Concerning this clonotype: An end of the junction differs from the germline gene, which may be a read error. The chain has TRBV5-6 and TRBJ2-2; D not resolved. The length of the CDR3 is 15 residues. The V gene's germline CDR1 is SGHDT and CDR2 YYEEEE. Written as DNA, the CDR3 is TGTGCTAGCAGCTTTAGGCGAACGAACACCGGGGAGCTGTTTTTT. Translated: CASSFRRTNTGELFF.

About this clonotype itself: This may arise from a read error, as a much more abundant clone is one base away. The chain carries TRBV29-1 and TRBJ1-2, with unresolved D. CDR1 is SQVTM, CDR2 ANQGSEA, per germline. V gave up 0 bases and J gave up 12 bases, with 17 bases separating them. CDR3 length: 13 residues. CDR3 bases: TGCAGCGTTGAAGATCGGGCAAGGGCCCGCAACACCTTC. It is translated as CSVEDRARARNTF. Based on the CDR3 plus reference TRBV29-1 and TRBJ1-2, the full variable domain is SAVISQKPSRDICQRGTSLTIQCQVDSQVTMMFWYRQQPGQSLTLIATANQGSEATYESGFVIDKFPISRPNLTFSTLTVSNMSPEDSSIYLCSVEDRARARNTFGSGTRLTVV.

About this clonotype itself: A junction boundary mismatches the germline segment, possibly from a read error. The genes are TRBV6-5 and TRBJ1-5; D possibly corresponds to TRBD1 (6 bases). The CDR3 is 12 amino acids. Germline V CDR1 and CDR2: MNHEY, SVGAGI. The CDR3 nucleotides are TGTGCCAGCAAGACAGGATCACAGCCACAGCATTTT. This translates into CASKTGSQPQHF.

Turning to this clonotype: Being one base from a much bigger clone, this may be a read error. The chain employs TRBV4-2 and TRBJ1-2; tentatively, D is TRBD1 (5 bases). The germline gives CDR1 LGHNA, CDR2 YNFKEQ. The length of the CDR3 is 16 residues. The CDR3, as DNA: TGTGCCAGCAGCCAAGATTTGAGCAGGGCCAACTATGACTACACCTTC. This codes for CASSQDLSRANYDYTF.

This clonotype was detected only a few times. The J gene is TRBJ2-7, the V gene TRBV12-3 or TRBV12-4; 7 nucleotides match TRBD2. The junction had 12 bases not matched to a gene; V was cut back by 3 bases and J by 1 base. The CDR3 length is 17 residues. In DNA form, the CDR3 reads TGTGCCAGCAGTTTTTGGGGGGGGGAGGTCGGGTCCTACGAGCAGTACTTC. Translating gives CASSFWGGEVGSYEQYF.

This clonotype was found a few times. A read error may be the cause here, since a much bigger clone is one base away. V and J are TRBV6-6 and TRBJ1-5, with D uncertain. Germline lookup yields CDR1 MNHNY and CDR2 SVGAGI (reference sequence). V shed 5 bases and J shed 3 bases, with 11 bases lying between them. The CDR3 is made up of 14 amino acids. This chain's CDR3 is CASSPDHLNQPQHF. The CDR3 coding sequence is TGTGCCAGCAGTCCCGACCACCTCAATCAGCCCCAGCATTTT.

Regarding this clonotype: One end of the junction varies from germline; a read error may be responsible. The J gene is TRBJ1-2, the V gene TRBV28, with 7 bases that match TRBD1. The CDR3 is made up of 14 amino acids. Germline-derived CDR1 and CDR2 are MDHEN and SYDVKM. CDR3: CTSRRGTDIYGYTF. In DNA, the CDR3 is TGTACCAGCAGGCGCGGGACAGATATCTATGGCTACACCTTC.

A few counts support this clonotype. The chain has TRBV2 and TRBJ2-3; TRBD1 matches 8 bases. This CDR3 is built from 14 residues. The V and J ends lost 6 bases and 5 bases, in that order; junction bases with no gene match: 7. Germline V gene sequence: CDR1 SNHLY, CDR2 FYNNEI. The CDR3 reads CASSADRGVDTQYF. The CDR3 DNA reads TGTGCCAGCAGCGCCGACAGGGGCGTAGATACGCAGTATTTT.

Of note for this clonotype: A clone one base away is much larger, so this may be a read error. This chain links TRBV6-5 with TRBJ2-5; 12 nucleotides align to TRBD1. From germline, CDR1 is MNHEY and CDR2 SVGAGI. The CDR3 contains 19 residues. The CDR3 region has the DNA TGTGACAGCAGTTCCCTCGGGACAGGGGGCTGGCATGTCCAAGAGACCCAGTACTTC. Its protein is CDSSSLGTGGWHVQETQYF.

Concerning this clonotype itself: This may come from a read error, since a much larger clone is one base off. The chain combines TRBV7-9 with TRBJ1-2, with D tentatively TRBD1 (5 bases). CDR1 is SEHNR, CDR2 FQNEAQ, per germline (reference sequence). The V end lost 2 bases, the J end lost 3 bases, and 19 bases lay between the germline ends. This CDR3 has 17 amino acids. This CDR3 is CASSLYLNAGNDYGYTF. Here the CDR3 DNA reads TGTGCCAGCAGCTTATATCTTAACGCAGGGAACGACTATGGCTACACCTTC.

On this clonotype: The junction departs from germline at one end; a sequencing error may be responsible. The rearrangement links TRBV5-6 to TRBJ2-2; a weak D match, TRBD2 (5 bases). The CDR3 has 15 residues. The V gene's germline CDR1 is SGHDT and CDR2 YYEEEE. The CDR3 loop reads CANSLEFRNTGEMFF. The CDR3 nucleotides are TGTGCCAACAGCTTGGAGTTCAGAAACACCGGGGAGATGTTTTTT.

The V gene is TRBV11-2, the J gene TRBJ1-1, with D uncertain. Germline CDR1 SGHAT, CDR2 FQNNGV. Trimming cost V 6 bases and J 7 bases, with 21 bases left between them. This CDR3 has 15 amino acids. CDR3 coding DNA: TGTGCCAGCAGTCCCCCCAACGTTGGTGGCATTGAAGCTTTCTTT. Its protein is CASSPPNVGGIEAFF.

This clonotype was recorded a few times. The J gene is TRBJ2-2, the V gene TRBV28, with D perhaps TRBD1 (6 bases). Per germline, CDR1 MDHEN and CDR2 SYDVKM. The CDR3 totals 15 residues. The V end lost 3 bases, the J end lost 1 base, and 9 bases lay between the germline ends. This chain's CDR3 is CASSLGTKNTGELFF. The CDR3 DNA reads as TGTGCCAGCAGTTTGGGGACAAAGAACACCGGGGAGCTGTTTTTT.

Regarding this clonotype: The CDR3 does not close with the conserved phenylalanine or tryptophan, likely indicating a read error. Because the CDR3's place on the DNA is in doubt, the DNA is left out and the CDR3 is given as listed by TCRdb. V gene TRBV28 combines with J gene TRBJ2-3; the table calls TRBD1, which could not be checked here. The CDR3 spans 16 residues, counting both ends. The V gene's germline CDR1 is MDHEN and CDR2 SYDVKM. This chain's CDR3 is CASSLTETGGTDTQYY.

Comments on this clonotype: With a much larger clone just one base away, this may be a read error. The V call is TRBV14, the J call TRBJ2-5; 8 nucleotides line up with TRBD2. Germline V gives CDR1 SGHDN, CDR2 FVKESK. The CDR3 covers 18 residues. The V and J ends lost 4 bases and 0 bases, in that order; junction bases with no gene match: 13. The CDR3 region is CASSRGSGSGTHQETQYF. DNA of the CDR3: TGTGCCAGCAGCCGAGGTTCGGGTAGCGGGACCCACCAAGAGACCCAGTACTTC.

Of note for this clonotype: A junction end diverges from the germline sequence, so it may reflect a read error. The chain recombines TRBV10-2 with TRBJ2-1; D might be TRBD2 (5 bases). Germline V lookup: CDR1 WSHSY, CDR2 SAAADI. The CDR3 runs to 15 residues. The CDR3 DNA reads TGCGCCAGCAGGTCCCCGGGATCCTATTCTCATGAGCAGCTCTTC. This sequence encodes CASRSPGSYSHEQLF.

This clonotype was observed many times. V gene TRBV6-2 or TRBV6-3 combines with J gene TRBJ2-5; TRBD2 matches 9 bases. J lost 3 bases, V lost 4 bases, and 21 bases had no gene match. The CDR3 is 20 residues long. Germline loops: CDR1 MNHEY, CDR2 SVGEGT. CDR3 coding DNA: TGTGCCAGCAGTTCCATCAGGCTAGCGGGATCCGAACCCAAAAAAGAGACCCAGTACTTC. Amino acid sequence: CASSSIRLAGSEPKKETQYF.

As concerns this clonotype: The junction departs from germline at one end; a sequencing error may be responsible. The chain employs TRBV11-3 and TRBJ1-1; D is perhaps TRBD1 (6 bases). Germline V gene lookup returns CDR1 SGHNT and CDR2 YENEEA. The CDR3 contains 15 residues. The chain's CDR3 is CASSPATAGDNEASF. The CDR3 nucleotides are TGTGCCAGTAGCCCCGCCACCGCAGGGGACAATGAAGCTTCCTTT. Supplemented by reference TRBV11-3 and TRBJ1-1, the full variable domain reads EAGVVQSPRYKIIEKKQPVAFWCNPISGHNTLYWYLQNLGQGPELLIRYENEEAVDDSQLPKDRFSAERLKGVDSTLKIQPAELGDSAVYLCASSPATAGDNEASFGQGTRLTVV.

This clonotype was observed a few times. The junction shows a germline mismatch at one end, possibly a read error. This chain joins TRBV12-3 or TRBV12-4 and TRBJ2-5; TRBD2 aligns across 10 bases. The CDR3 loop spans 20 amino acids. The CDR3 nucleotides read TGTGCCAGCAGAAAAAGCAACCACCCGACTAGCGGGCTTCCTCAGGAGACCCAGTACTTT. Its protein is CASRKSNHPTSGLPQETQYF.

The genes are TRBV12-3 or TRBV12-4 and TRBJ2-7, with a possible D match to TRBD2 (5 bases). V shed 4 bases and J shed 2 bases, with 15 bases lying between them. The CDR3 totals 15 residues. CDR3 amino acids: CASSSISWRPYEQYF. For the CDR3, the DNA is TGTGCCAGCAGTTCCATTAGCTGGAGGCCCTACGAGCAGTACTTC.